This record looks at one TCR beta chain sequence and its context. Its specificity is not known. The record originates from a study of T cells in Graves' hyperthyroidism and ophthalmopathy. It was roughly 10 ml of fresh peripheral blood that supplied the PBMCs. The study, taken as a whole, reports: Most thyroid clonotypes expanded above 0.001 appeared in blood too.

Template material for amplifying TCR beta CDR3 regions consisted of RNA transcripts. TCR CDR3 underwent first-round RT-PCR with the HTBI primer set. MiXCR, applied by TCRdb to the multiplex PCR reads, yields one record per CDR3 protein. The sample carries 450,000 to 600,000 distinct CDR3 sequences, just under 20% recorded once. Sequencing was carried out using blood. This receptor was taken from a man in his forties with Graves' ophthalmopathy.

The CDR3 nucleotides read TGTGCCAGCAGCGTAGAGGGAGGGGGAACTGAAGCTTTCTTT. Amino acids: CASSVEGGGTEAFF. This chain joins TRBV9 and TRBJ1-1; TRBD1 might be the D (6 bases). Trimming pared 0 bases from V and 5 bases from J, leaving 11 bases between. The CDR3 covers 14 residues. Germline loops: CDR1 SGDLS, CDR2 YYNGEE.